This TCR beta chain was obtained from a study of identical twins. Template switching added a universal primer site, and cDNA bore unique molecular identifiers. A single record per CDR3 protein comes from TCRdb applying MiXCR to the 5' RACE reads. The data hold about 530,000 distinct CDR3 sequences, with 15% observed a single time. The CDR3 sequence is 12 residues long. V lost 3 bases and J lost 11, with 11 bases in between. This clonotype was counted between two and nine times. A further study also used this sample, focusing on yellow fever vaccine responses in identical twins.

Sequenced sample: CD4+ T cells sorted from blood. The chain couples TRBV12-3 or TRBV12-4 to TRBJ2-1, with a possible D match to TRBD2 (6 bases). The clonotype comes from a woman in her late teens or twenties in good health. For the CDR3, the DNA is TGTGCCAGCAGTTTTAGTAGCGGACAGCAGTTCTTC. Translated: CASSFSSGQQFF.